Each of the 7 T cell receptor beta chains below was sequenced from the same sample in a study of identifying expanded T cells in peripheral blood. The assay was immunoSEQ multiplex PCR, and TCRdb's table has in-frame clones only and misses some. In the table there are fewer than 110,000 clones, roughly nine tenths of which are singletons. Sequenced: blood. These TCRs come from a person aged 18 to 70 in good health.

For the CDR3, the DNA is TGTGCCAGCAGCCCCCAAAAGCTGCAGGGGCCCCCGACCTTC. It codes for CASSPQKLQGPPTF. The genes are TRBV7-8 and TRBJ1-2; a weak D match, TRBD1 (6 bases). CDR3 length equals 14 residues. V lost 5 bases and J lost 14, with 24 bases in between. Germline V gene data show CDR1 as SGHVS and CDR2 as FQNEAQ.

With regard to this clone: Other DNA sequences in this sample translate to the same CDR3. The V and J genes are TRBV18 and TRBJ2-5; D unclear. This CDR3 contains 13 residues. Per the germline V gene, CDR1 is KGHSH and CDR2 is LQKENI. Trimming pared 0 bases from V and 5 bases from J, leaving 7 bases between. For the CDR3, the DNA is TGTGCCAGCTCACCACCCGTCGGGGAGACCCAGTACTTC. Protein product: CASSPPVGETQYF.

The genes are TRBV28 and TRBJ2-2; 12 bases agree with TRBD2. J was trimmed by 7 bases and V by 5 bases; bases with no gene match: 5. The CDR3 spans 15 residues. Germline V gene data show CDR1 as MDHEN and CDR2 as SYDVKM. The CDR3 DNA follows: TGTGCCAGCAGTCTAGCGGGGGGGCGTTACGGGGAGCTGTTTTTT. As protein: CASSLAGGRYGELFF.

This chain connects TRBV5-8 to TRBJ2-5; possible D gene TRBD2, 5 bases. From germline, CDR1 is SGHTS and CDR2 YDEGEE. The germline V and J ends were trimmed by 4 bases and 2 bases, with 12 bases remaining between them. This CDR3 comprises 14 residues. CDR3 protein: CASSIGLQQETQYF. CDR3 DNA: TGTGCCAGCAGCATAGGACTGCAACAAGAGACCCAGTACTTC.

V is TRBV11-2 and J is TRBJ2-7; the D call may be TRBD1 or TRBD2 (5 bases each). In germline, CDR1 is SGHAT, CDR2 FQNNGV. There are 13 residues in the CDR3. Deletions cut 4 bases from V and 5 bases from J, with 12 bases between. DNA of the CDR3: TGTGCCAGCAGCTCCGCCGGGACCCACGAGCAGTACTTC. It yields the protein CASSSAGTHEQYF.

The chain recombines TRBV6-5 with TRBJ1-1; D is ambiguous. Trimming cost V 6 bases and J 5 bases, with 13 bases left between them. Germline V gene data show CDR1 as MNHEY and CDR2 as SVGAGI. The CDR3 extends over 13 amino acids. The CDR3 bases are TGTGCCAGCAGGGGGAGGGTTATTACTGAAGCTTTCTTT. This gives the protein CASRGRVITEAFF.

The V gene is TRBV2, the J gene TRBJ1-1, with 8 bases aligning to TRBD1. V was clipped by 3 bases and J by 1 base; unmatched bases: 1. CDR1 is SNHLY, CDR2 FYNNEI, per germline. The CDR3 extends over 14 amino acids. The CDR3 nucleotides read TGTGCCAGCAGTGAGGACAGGGCGAACACTGAAGCTTTCTTT. It encodes CASSEDRANTEAFF. The entire variable domain, with the rest obtained from reference TRBV2 and TRBJ1-1, is as follows: EPEVTQTPSHQVTQMGQEVILRCVPISNHLYFYWYRQILGQKVEFLVSFYNNEISEKSEIFDDQFSVERPDGSNFTLKIRSTKLEDSAMYFCASSEDRANTEAFFGQGTRLTVV.